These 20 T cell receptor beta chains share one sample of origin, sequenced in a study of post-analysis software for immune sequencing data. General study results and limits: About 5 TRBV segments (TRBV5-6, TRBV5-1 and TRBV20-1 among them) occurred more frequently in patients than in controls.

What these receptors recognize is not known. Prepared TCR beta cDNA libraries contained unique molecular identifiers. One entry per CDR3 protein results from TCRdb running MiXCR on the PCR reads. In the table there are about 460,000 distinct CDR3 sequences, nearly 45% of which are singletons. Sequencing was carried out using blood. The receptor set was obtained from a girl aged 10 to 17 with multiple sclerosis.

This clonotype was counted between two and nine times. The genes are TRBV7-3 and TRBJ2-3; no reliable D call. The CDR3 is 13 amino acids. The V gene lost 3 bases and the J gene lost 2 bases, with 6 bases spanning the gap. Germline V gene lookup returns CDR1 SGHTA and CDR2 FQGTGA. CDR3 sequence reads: CASSFETTDTQYF. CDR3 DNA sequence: TGTGCCAGCAGCTTCGAGACCACAGATACGCAGTATTTT. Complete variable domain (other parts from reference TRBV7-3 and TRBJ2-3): GAGVSQTPSNKVTEKGKYVELRCDPISGHTALYWYRQSLGQGPEFLIYFQGTGAADDSGLPNDRFFAVRPEGSVSTLKIQRTERGDSAVYLCASSFETTDTQYFGPGTRLTVL.

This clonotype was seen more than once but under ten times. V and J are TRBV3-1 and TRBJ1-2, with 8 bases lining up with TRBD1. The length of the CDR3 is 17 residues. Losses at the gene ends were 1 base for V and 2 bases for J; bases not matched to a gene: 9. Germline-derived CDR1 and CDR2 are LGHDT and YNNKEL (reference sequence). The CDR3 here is CASSQGAGQALNYGYTF. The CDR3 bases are TGTGCCAGCAGCCAAGGAGCGGGACAGGCCCTGAACTATGGCTACACCTTC.

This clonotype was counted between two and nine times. CDR3 sequence (DNA): TGTGCCAGCCAACAGGGACCCACAGATACGCAGTATTTT. Translating it yields CASQQGPTDTQYF. The chain uses TRBV6-5 and TRBJ2-3; D is perhaps TRBD1 (6 bases). The CDR3 extends over 13 amino acids. CDR1 MNHEY and CDR2 SVGAGI come from the germline V gene. The V end was cut by 8 bases, the J end by 2 bases, with 11 bases between.

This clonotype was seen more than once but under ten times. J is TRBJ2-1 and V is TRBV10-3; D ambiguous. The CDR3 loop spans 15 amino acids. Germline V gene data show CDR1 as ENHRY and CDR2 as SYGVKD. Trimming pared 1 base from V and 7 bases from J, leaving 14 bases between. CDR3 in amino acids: CAISEYADPTNEQFF. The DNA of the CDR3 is TGTGCCATCAGTGAGTACGCGGACCCAACGAATGAGCAGTTCTTC.

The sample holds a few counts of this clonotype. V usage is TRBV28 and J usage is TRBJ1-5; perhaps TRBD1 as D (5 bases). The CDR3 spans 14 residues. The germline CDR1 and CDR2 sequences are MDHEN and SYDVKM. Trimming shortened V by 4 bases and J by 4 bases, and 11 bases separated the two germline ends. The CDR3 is CASSWGYRNQPQHF. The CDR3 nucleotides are TGTGCCAGCAGTTGGGGGTACAGAAATCAGCCCCAGCATTTT.

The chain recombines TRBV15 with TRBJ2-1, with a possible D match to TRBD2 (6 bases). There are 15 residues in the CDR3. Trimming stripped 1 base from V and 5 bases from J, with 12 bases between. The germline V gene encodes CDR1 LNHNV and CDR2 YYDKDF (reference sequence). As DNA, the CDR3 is TGTGCCACCAGCAGAGGACGGGAGTCCCACAATGAGCAGTTCTTC. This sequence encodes CATSRGRESHNEQFF.

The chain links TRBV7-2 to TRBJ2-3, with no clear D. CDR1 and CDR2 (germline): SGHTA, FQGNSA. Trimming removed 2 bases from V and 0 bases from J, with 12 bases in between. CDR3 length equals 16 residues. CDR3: CASSLNGFSSTDTQYF. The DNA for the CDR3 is TGTGCCAGCAGCTTAAATGGGTTCTCGAGCACAGATACGCAGTATTTT.

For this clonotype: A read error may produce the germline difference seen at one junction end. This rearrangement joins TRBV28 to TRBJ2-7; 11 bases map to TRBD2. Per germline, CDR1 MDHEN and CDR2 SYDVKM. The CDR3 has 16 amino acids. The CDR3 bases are TGTGCCAGCAGTGGAACTAGCGGGAGCGTAAACTACAAGCAGTACTTC. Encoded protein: CASSGTSGSVNYKQYF.

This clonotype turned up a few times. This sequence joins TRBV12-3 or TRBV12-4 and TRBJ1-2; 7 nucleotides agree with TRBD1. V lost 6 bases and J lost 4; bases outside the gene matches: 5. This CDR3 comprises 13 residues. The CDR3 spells CASSMGQTYGYTF. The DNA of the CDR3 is TGTGCCAGCAGCATGGGACAGACCTATGGCTACACCTTC.

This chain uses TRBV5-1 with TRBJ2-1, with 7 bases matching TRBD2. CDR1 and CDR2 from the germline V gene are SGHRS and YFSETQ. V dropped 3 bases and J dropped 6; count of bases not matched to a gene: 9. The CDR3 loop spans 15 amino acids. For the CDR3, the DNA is TGCGCCAGCAGCTCGGGCGGGAGTGAAGGCAATGAGCAGTTCTTC. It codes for CASSSGGSEGNEQFF.

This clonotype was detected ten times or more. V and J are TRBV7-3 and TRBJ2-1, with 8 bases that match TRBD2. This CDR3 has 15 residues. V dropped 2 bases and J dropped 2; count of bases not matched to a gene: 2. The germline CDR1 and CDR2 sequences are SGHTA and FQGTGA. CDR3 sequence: CASSLAGGAYNEQFF. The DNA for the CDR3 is TGTGCCAGCAGCTTAGCGGGAGGCGCCTACAATGAGCAGTTCTTC.

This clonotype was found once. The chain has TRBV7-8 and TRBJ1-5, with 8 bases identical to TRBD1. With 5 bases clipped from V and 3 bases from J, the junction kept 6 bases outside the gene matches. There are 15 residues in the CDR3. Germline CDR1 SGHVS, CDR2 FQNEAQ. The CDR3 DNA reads TGTGCCAGCAGCGGACCGGACAGGGCCAATCAGCCCCAGCATTTT. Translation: CASSGPDRANQPQHF.

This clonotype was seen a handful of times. The CDR3 coding sequence is TGTGCCAGCAGCTTAGGCAGGGTCACTGAAGCTTTCTTT. This sequence encodes CASSLGRVTEAFF. The chain carries TRBV7-6 and TRBJ1-1; weak D call: TRBD1 (5 bases). The CDR3 totals 13 residues. The ends were cut back, 1 base at V and 4 bases at J, with 7 bases in the middle. CDR1 SGHVS and CDR2 FNYEAQ come from the germline V gene.

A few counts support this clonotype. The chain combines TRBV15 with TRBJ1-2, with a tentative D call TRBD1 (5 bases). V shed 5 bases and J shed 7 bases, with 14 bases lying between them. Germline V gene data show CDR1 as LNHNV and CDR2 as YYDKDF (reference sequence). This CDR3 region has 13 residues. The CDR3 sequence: CATSYGTGCGYTF. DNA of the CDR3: TGTGCCACCAGCTACGGGACCGGCTGTGGCTACACCTTC. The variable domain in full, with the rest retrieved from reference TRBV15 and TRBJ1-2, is DAMVIQNPRYQVTQFGKPVTLSCSQTLNHNVMYWYQQKSSQAPKLLFHYYDKDFNNEADTPDNFQSRRPNTSFCFLDIRSPGLGDTAMYLCATSYGTGCGYTFGSGTRLTVV.

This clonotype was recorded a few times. CDR3 sequence: CSVRTGNTEAFF. CDR3 bases: TGCAGCGTAAGGACAGGGAACACTGAAGCTTTCTTT. J is TRBJ1-1 and V is TRBV29-1; 7 nucleotides agree with TRBD1. With V trimmed by 6 bases and J by 1 base, 2 bases remained unmatched. Germline-derived CDR1 and CDR2 are SQVTM and ANQGSEA. The CDR3 spans 12 residues.

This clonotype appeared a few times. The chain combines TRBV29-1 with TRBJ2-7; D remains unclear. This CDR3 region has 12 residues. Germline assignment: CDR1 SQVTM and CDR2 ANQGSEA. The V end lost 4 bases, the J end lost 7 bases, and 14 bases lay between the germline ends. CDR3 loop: CSVVGFATEQYF. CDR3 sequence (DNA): TGCAGCGTTGTCGGGTTTGCTACGGAGCAGTACTTC.

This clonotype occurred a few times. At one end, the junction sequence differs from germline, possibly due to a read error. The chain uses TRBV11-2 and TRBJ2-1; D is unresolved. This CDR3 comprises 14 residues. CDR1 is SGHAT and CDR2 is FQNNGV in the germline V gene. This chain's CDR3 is CASSSRGSINEQFF. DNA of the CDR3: TGTGCTAGCAGCTCTCGAGGCAGCATCAATGAGCAGTTCTTC.

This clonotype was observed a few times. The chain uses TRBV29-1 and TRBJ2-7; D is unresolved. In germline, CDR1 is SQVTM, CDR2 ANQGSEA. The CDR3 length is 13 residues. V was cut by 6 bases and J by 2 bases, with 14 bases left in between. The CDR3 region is CSVGKTNTYEQYF. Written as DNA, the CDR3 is TGCAGCGTGGGAAAGACCAACACCTACGAGCAGTACTTC.

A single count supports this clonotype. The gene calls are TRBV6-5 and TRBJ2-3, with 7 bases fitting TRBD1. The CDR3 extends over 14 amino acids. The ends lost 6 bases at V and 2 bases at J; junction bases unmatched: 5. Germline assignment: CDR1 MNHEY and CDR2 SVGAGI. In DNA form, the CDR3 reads TGTGCCAGCAGGGTGGACAGGTCCACAGATACGCAGTATTTT. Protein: CASRVDRSTDTQYF.

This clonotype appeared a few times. CDR3 DNA sequence: TGTGCCAGCAGTTACTCCCCGACAGACACCGGGGAGCTGTTTTTT. Encoded protein: CASSYSPTDTGELFF. This chain links TRBV6-5 with TRBJ2-2, with D possibly matching TRBD1 (5 bases). CDR1 MNHEY and CDR2 SVGAGI come from the germline V gene. This CDR3 is 15 amino acids long. Trimming shortened V by 0 bases and J by 3 bases, and 8 bases separated the two germline ends.